The clone carrying this T cell receptor beta chain has just a few counts. The antigen remains undetermined. This sample was included in a study of T cell responses to AZD1222 COVID-19 vaccine. Findings of the study overall: Clonal diversity was possibly underestimated, and the donors were mostly white British, with more females.

The CDR3 spans 14 residues. Germline V lookup: CDR1 SGDLS, CDR2 YYNGEE. The ends were cut back, 3 bases at V and 4 bases at J, with 11 bases in the middle. Using immunoSEQ multiplex PCR, the repertoire was profiled, and TCRdb retains in-frame clones only, with some absent. The data show around 70,000 clones, 70% to 90% seen once. This sample comprised peripheral blood, obtained 28 days after the second AZD1222 dose. The rearrangement joins TRBV9 to TRBJ2-1; TRBD2 might be the D (6 bases). The receptor was derived from an adult who received the AZD1222 COVID-19 vaccine. The CDR3 sequence is CASSATSLYNEQFF. The CDR3 DNA is TGTGCCAGCAGCGCGACTAGTCTTTACAATGAGCAGTTCTTC.